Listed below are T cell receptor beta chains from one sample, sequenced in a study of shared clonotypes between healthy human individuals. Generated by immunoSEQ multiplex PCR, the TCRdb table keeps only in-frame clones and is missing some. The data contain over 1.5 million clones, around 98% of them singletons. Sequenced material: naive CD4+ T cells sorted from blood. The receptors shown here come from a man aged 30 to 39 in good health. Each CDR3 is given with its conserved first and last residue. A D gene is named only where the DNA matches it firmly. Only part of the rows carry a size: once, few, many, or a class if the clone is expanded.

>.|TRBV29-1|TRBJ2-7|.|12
CSVEVGVYEQYF
TGCAGCGTTGAGGTAGGGGTCTACGAGCAGTACTTC
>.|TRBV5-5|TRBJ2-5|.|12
CASRGREETQYF
TGTGCCAGCCGCGGCAGGGAAGAGACCCAGTACTTC
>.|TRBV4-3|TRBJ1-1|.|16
CASSQDVPAMNTEAFF
TGCGCCAGCAGCCAAGATGTCCCCGCGATGAACACTGAAGCTTTCTTT
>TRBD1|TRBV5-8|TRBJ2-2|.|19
CASSSLQGGRTRHTGELFF
TGTGCCAGCAGCTCATTACAGGGGGGCCGGACCCGTCACACCGGGGAGCTGTTTTTT
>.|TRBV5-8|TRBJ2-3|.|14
CASSLDSLSDTQYF
TGTGCCAGCAGCTTGGACAGTCTTTCAGATACGCAGTATTTT
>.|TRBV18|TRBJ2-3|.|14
CASSPLTSTDTQYF
TGTGCCAGCTCACCCTTGACTAGCACAGATACGCAGTATTTT
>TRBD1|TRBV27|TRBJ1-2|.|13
CASSYRGRSGYTF
TGTGCCAGCTCATACAGGGGGAGGAGTGGCTACACCTTC
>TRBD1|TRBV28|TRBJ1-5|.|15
CASSANRGMDQPQHF
TGTGCCAGCAGTGCCAACAGGGGAATGGATCAGCCCCAGCATTTT
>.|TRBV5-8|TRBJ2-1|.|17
CASEGLSPSSSYNEQFF
TGTGCCAGTGAGGGGCTCTCACCCTCGAGCTCCTACAATGAGCAGTTCTTC
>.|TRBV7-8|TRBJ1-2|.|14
CASSLIETGLGYTF
TGTGCCAGCAGCTTAATCGAAACAGGGCTTGGCTACACCTTC
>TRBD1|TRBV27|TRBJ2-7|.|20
CASSLSTPGTGGGWAYEQYF
TGTGCCAGCAGTTTATCGACACCCGGGACAGGGGGAGGGTGGGCCTACGAGCAGTACTTC
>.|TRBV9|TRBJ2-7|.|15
CASSVGAGAPYEQYF
TGTGCCAGCAGCGTAGGAGCGGGTGCACCCTACGAGCAGTACTTC
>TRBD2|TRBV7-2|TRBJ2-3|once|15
CASSPVGAGGHTQYF
TGTGCCAGCAGTCCCGTCGGAGCGGGAGGGCACACGCAGTATTTT
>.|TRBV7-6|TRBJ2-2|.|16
CASSLVLQANTGELFF
TGTGCCAGCAGCTTAGTTCTTCAGGCGAACACCGGGGAGCTGTTTTTT
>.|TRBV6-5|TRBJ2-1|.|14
CASSYRGIRNEQFF
TGTGCCAGCAGTTATCGGGGGATCCGGAATGAGCAGTTCTTC
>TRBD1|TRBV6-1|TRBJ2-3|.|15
CASSLDREGADTQYF
TGTGCCAGCAGTTTGGACAGGGAAGGGGCAGATACGCAGTATTTT
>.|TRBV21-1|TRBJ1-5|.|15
CASTPLRQEILPQHF
TGTGCCAGCACCCCCTTGAGACAGGAGATTTTGCCCCAGCATTTT
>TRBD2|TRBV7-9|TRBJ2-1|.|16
CASSRIDFLGGDEQFF
TGTGCCAGCAGCCGTATCGACTTCCTCGGGGGGGATGAGCAGTTCTTC
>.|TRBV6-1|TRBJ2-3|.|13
CASSEAYGGTQYF
TGTGCCAGCAGTGAAGCCTATGGGGGTACGCAGTATTTT
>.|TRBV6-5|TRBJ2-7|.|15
CASSYGAGGSYEQYF
TGTGCCAGCAGTTACGGCGCAGGGGGGTCCTACGAGCAGTACTTC
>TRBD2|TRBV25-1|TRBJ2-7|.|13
CASSELVGGEQYF
TGTGCCAGCAGTGAATTGGTGGGGGGGGAGCAGTACTTC
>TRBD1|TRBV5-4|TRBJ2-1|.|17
CASSHTGRTGDYNEQFF
TGTGCCAGCAGCCATACAGGTAGGACAGGGGACTACAATGAGCAGTTCTTC
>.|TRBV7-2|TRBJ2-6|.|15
CATSRGRSGANVLTF
TGTGCCACCAGCCGGGGGCGTTCTGGGGCCAACGTCCTGACTTTC
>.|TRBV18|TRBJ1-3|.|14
CASSPGVSGNTIYF
TGTGCCAGCTCACCGGGGGTCTCTGGAAACACCATATATTTT
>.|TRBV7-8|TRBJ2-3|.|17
CASSLASGGRRTDTQYF
TGTGCCAGCAGCTTAGCGTCCGGAGGGAGGAGGACAGATACGCAGTATTTT
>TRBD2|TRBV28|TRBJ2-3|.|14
CASRAGGGTDTQYF
TGTGCCAGCAGGGCGGGGGGTGGCACAGATACGCAGTATTTT
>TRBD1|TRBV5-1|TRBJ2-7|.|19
CASSLGTGGLIIESYEQYF
TGCGCCAGCAGCTTGGGGACAGGGGGCCTCATAATCGAATCCTACGAGCAGTACTTC
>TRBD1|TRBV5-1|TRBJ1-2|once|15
CASSFTGAGDYGYTF
TGCGCCAGCAGCTTTACAGGGGCGGGAGACTATGGCTACACCTTC
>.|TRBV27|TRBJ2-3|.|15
CASSFWGERTDTQYF
TGTGCCAGCAGTTTTTGGGGGGAAAGGACTGATACGCAGTATTTT
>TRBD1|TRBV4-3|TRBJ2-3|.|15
CASSQETGGTDTQYF
TGCGCCAGCAGCCAAGAGACAGGGGGGACAGATACGCAGTATTTT
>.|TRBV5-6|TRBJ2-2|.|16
CASSLWTGGDTGELFF
TGTGCCAGCAGCTTGTGGACTGGGGGAGACACCGGGGAGCTGTTTTTT
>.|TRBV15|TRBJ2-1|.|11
CATSNPNEQFF
TGTGCCACCAGCAACCCTAATGAGCAGTTCTTC